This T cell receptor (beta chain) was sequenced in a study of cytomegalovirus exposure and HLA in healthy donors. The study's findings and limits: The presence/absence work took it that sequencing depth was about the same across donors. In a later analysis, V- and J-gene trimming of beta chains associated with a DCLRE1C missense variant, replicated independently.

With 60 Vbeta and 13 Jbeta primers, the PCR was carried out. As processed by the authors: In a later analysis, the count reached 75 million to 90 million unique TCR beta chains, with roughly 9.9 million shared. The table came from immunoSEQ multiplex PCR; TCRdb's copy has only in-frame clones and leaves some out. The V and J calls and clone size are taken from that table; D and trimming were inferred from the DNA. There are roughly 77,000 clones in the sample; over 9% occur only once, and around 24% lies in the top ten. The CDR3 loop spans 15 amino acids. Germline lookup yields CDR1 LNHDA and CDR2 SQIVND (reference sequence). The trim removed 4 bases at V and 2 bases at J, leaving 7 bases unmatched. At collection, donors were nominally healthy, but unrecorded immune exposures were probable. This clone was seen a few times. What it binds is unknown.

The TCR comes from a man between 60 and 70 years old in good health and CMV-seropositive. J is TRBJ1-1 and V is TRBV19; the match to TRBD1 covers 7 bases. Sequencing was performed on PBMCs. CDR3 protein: CASSTLGTANTEAFF. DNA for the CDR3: TGTGCCAGTAGTACCCTCGGGACAGCTAACACTGAAGCTTTCTTT.